Listed below are T cell receptor beta chains from one sample, sequenced in a study of PD-L1 blockade in urothelial cancer. Some clones are missing from TCRdb's copy, which holds only in-frame ones; the method was immunoSEQ multiplex PCR. The sample includes over 45,000 clones, 70% to 90% of them seen just once. This specimen was PBMCs, taken around atezolizumab (anti-PD-L1) treatment. All receptors derive from a man aged 50-60 years with urothelial cancer. CDR3s include the opening cysteine and the closing phenylalanine or tryptophan. Each record gives: D gene, V gene, J gene, clone size, CDR3 DNA, CDR3 protein. The D gene is left open where the match is weak. Size values are once, few and many counts, or a class for expanded clones, and some rows have none.

d_gene: -; v_gene: TRBV2; j_gene: TRBJ1-4; abundance: few; CDR3nt: TGTGCCAGCATCTGGGGACAAGGGGTTGGGTCTGAAAAACTGTTTTTT; CDR3aa: CASIWGQGVGSEKLFF
d_gene: TRBD1; v_gene: TRBV6-5; j_gene: TRBJ2-1; abundance: -; CDR3nt: TGTGCCAGCAGAAAAAGGGACAGGGTCGGCAATGAGCAGTTCTTC; CDR3aa: CASRKRDRVGNEQFF
d_gene: -; v_gene: TRBV27; j_gene: TRBJ1-6; abundance: few; CDR3nt: TGTGCCAGCAGTAGACCCGACAGTTCACCCCTCCACTTT; CDR3aa: CASSRPDSSPLHF
d_gene: TRBD2; v_gene: TRBV28; j_gene: TRBJ2-7; abundance: -; CDR3nt: TGTGCCAGCAGTTCTGCCGGGACTAGCGGGAGGCCCATGTACTTC; CDR3aa: CASSSAGTSGRPMYF
d_gene: TRBD2; v_gene: TRBV4-1; j_gene: TRBJ2-2; abundance: -; CDR3nt: TGCGCCAGCAGCCAAGTCGGACTAGCGGGAGGGCCTAGGAACACCGGGGAGCTGTTTTTT; CDR3aa: CASSQVGLAGGPRNTGELFF
d_gene: TRBD1; v_gene: TRBV27; j_gene: TRBJ2-3; abundance: -; CDR3nt: TGTGCCAGCAGGCCGAAGGGACAGTTAAGCACAGATACGCAGTATTTT; CDR3aa: CASRPKGQLSTDTQYF
d_gene: -; v_gene: TRBV15; j_gene: TRBJ2-1; abundance: -; CDR3nt: TGTGCCACCAGCAGAGAGAAGTCTGCACAGCTCTTC; CDR3aa: CATSREKSAQLF
d_gene: TRBD1; v_gene: TRBV5-1; j_gene: TRBJ1-1; abundance: -; CDR3nt: TGCGCCAGCAGCGGGGGACAGACGGGAATTGGTTTCTTT; CDR3aa: CASSGGQTGIGFF
d_gene: TRBD2; v_gene: TRBV5-1; j_gene: TRBJ2-6; abundance: -; CDR3nt: TGCGCCAGCAGCGGACTTGGGGGGGAGGCCGGGGCCAACGTCCTGACTTTC; CDR3aa: CASSGLGGEAGANVLTF
d_gene: -; v_gene: TRBV1; j_gene: TRBJ2-7; abundance: once; CDR3nt: TGCACCAGCAGCCAAGGGGCCGGGACTGCGCGCCACGAGCAGTACTTC; CDR3aa: CTSSQGAGTARHEQYF
d_gene: -; v_gene: TRBV18; j_gene: TRBJ2-3; abundance: -; CDR3nt: TGTGCCAGCTCGAGGGAGCAAACGTCAGATACGCAGTATTTT; CDR3aa: CASSREQTSDTQYF
d_gene: -; v_gene: TRBV5-8; j_gene: TRBJ1-5; abundance: -; CDR3nt: TGTGCCAGCAGCGAATACAGGGTTAGTAACCAGCCCCAGCATTTT; CDR3aa: CASSEYRVSNQPQHF
d_gene: TRBD1; v_gene: TRBV18; j_gene: TRBJ1-5; abundance: few; CDR3nt: TGTGCCAGCTCCCGCGGGACAGGGGGCGGTCAGCCCCAGCATTTT; CDR3aa: CASSRGTGGGQPQHF
d_gene: TRBD2; v_gene: TRBV5-5; j_gene: TRBJ2-1; abundance: -; CDR3nt: TGTGCCAGCAGCTTGGCTACTAGCGGCCTCTCCTACAATGAGCAGTTCTTC; CDR3aa: CASSLATSGLSYNEQFF
d_gene: TRBD1; v_gene: TRBV6-1; j_gene: TRBJ2-7; abundance: -; CDR3nt: TGTGCCAGCAGTGAAAGGACAGGGGACGAGCAGTACTTC; CDR3aa: CASSERTGDEQYF
d_gene: -; v_gene: TRBV6-1; j_gene: TRBJ2-7; abundance: -; CDR3nt: TGTGCCCTCATTCAAGGGGGGGCGGACTACGAGCAGTACTTC; CDR3aa: CALIQGGADYEQYF
d_gene: TRBD2; v_gene: TRBV5-4; j_gene: TRBJ2-3; abundance: -; CDR3nt: TGTGCCAGCAGCTGGACTAGTTATAGCACAGATACGCAGTATTTT; CDR3aa: CASSWTSYSTDTQYF
d_gene: -; v_gene: TRBV19; j_gene: TRBJ1-5; abundance: few; CDR3nt: TGTGCCAGTAGTAAAGCTAGCAATCAGCCCCAGCATTTT; CDR3aa: CASSKASNQPQHF
d_gene: -; v_gene: TRBV29-1; j_gene: TRBJ1-3; abundance: many; CDR3nt: TGCAGCGTTGGGGTCGGGAGATCTGGAAACACCATATATTTT; CDR3aa: CSVGVGRSGNTIYF
d_gene: TRBD2; v_gene: TRBV2; j_gene: TRBJ2-2; abundance: once; CDR3nt: TGTGCCAGCACCACTAGCGGGGCGAACACCGGGGAGCTGTTTTTT; CDR3aa: CASTTSGANTGELFF
d_gene: TRBD2; v_gene: TRBV7-2; j_gene: TRBJ2-1; abundance: -; CDR3nt: TGTGCCAGCAGCTGGGGGACTAGCGCGTACAATGAGCAGTTCTTC; CDR3aa: CASSWGTSAYNEQFF
d_gene: TRBD1; v_gene: TRBV28; j_gene: TRBJ2-3; abundance: -; CDR3nt: TGTGCCAGCGGGGACAGGGGGACAGATACGCAGTATTTT; CDR3aa: CASGDRGTDTQYF
d_gene: TRBD2; v_gene: TRBV14; j_gene: TRBJ2-3; abundance: -; CDR3nt: TGTGCCAGCAGCCAAGTGGGGTTGGTAGCGGGAAGAACAGATACGCAGTATTTT; CDR3aa: CASSQVGLVAGRTDTQYF
d_gene: TRBD1; v_gene: TRBV14; j_gene: TRBJ1-6; abundance: -; CDR3nt: TGTGCCAGCAGCCGGGGACAGTGGAGACCCCTCCACTTT; CDR3aa: CASSRGQWRPLHF
d_gene: TRBD2; v_gene: TRBV5-1; j_gene: TRBJ2-1; abundance: few; CDR3nt: TGCGCCAGCAGCTTGGTTCTAGCGGGAGGAGGCGAGCAGTTCTTC; CDR3aa: CASSLVLAGGGEQFF
d_gene: -; v_gene: TRBV28; j_gene: TRBJ1-5; abundance: -; CDR3nt: TGTGCCAGCAGTCCGAGTTTTCATAGCAATCAGCCCCAGCATTTT; CDR3aa: CASSPSFHSNQPQHF
d_gene: -; v_gene: TRBV28; j_gene: TRBJ1-2; abundance: -; CDR3nt: TGTGCCAGCAGCTCCGGGTTCCGAGACTCCGGCTACACCTTC; CDR3aa: CASSSGFRDSGYTF
d_gene: TRBD1; v_gene: TRBV28; j_gene: TRBJ2-2; abundance: -; CDR3nt: TGTGCCAGCAGTTTATCGACAGGGTTCAACGGGGAGCTGTTTTTT; CDR3aa: CASSLSTGFNGELFF
d_gene: -; v_gene: TRBV7-6; j_gene: TRBJ2-3; abundance: -; CDR3nt: TGTGCCAGCAGCTTAGGTGGGACTAGCACAGATACGCAGTATTTT; CDR3aa: CASSLGGTSTDTQYF
d_gene: -; v_gene: TRBV19; j_gene: TRBJ1-2; abundance: -; CDR3nt: TGTGCCAGTAGTATTCGGGGGGCAGCCGGCTATGGCTACACCTTC; CDR3aa: CASSIRGAAGYGYTF
d_gene: TRBD1; v_gene: TRBV6-1; j_gene: TRBJ2-1; abundance: -; CDR3nt: TGTGCCAGCAGTAGGACAGGGGCAAACGATGAGCAGTTCTTC; CDR3aa: CASSRTGANDEQFF
d_gene: TRBD1; v_gene: TRBV9; j_gene: TRBJ2-7; abundance: -; CDR3nt: TGTGCCAGCAGCGCAGGACAGGGGAGACATGAGCAGTACTTC; CDR3aa: CASSAGQGRHEQYF
d_gene: TRBD1; v_gene: TRBV2; j_gene: TRBJ2-7; abundance: -; CDR3nt: TGTGCCAGCAGGTGGGGGCAGGGGGCAGGCGAGCAGTACTTC; CDR3aa: CASRWGQGAGEQYF
d_gene: -; v_gene: TRBV10-3; j_gene: TRBJ1-6; abundance: once; CDR3nt: TGTGCCACCCGACGAGAGGCAGTAAATAATTCACCCCTCCACTTT; CDR3aa: CATRREAVNNSPLHF
d_gene: -; v_gene: TRBV5-1; j_gene: TRBJ2-1; abundance: -; CDR3nt: TGCGCCAGCAGCTTGAAGAGCTTTCTAAATGAGCAGTTCTTC; CDR3aa: CASSLKSFLNEQFF